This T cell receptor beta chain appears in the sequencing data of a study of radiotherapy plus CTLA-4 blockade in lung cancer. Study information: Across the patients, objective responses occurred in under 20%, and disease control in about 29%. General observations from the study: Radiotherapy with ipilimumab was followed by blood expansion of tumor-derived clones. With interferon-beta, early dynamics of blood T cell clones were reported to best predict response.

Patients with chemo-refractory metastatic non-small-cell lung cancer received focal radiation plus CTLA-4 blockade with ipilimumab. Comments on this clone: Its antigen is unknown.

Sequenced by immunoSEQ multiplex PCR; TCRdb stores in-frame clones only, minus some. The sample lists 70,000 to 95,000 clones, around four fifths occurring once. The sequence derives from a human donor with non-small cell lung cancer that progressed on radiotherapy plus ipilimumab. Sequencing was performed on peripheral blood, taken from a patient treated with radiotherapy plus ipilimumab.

CDR3 DNA sequence: TGTGCCAGCAGCCAGGGTATTCAGGGGGCTTTCGAGCAGTACTTC. Residues: CASSQGIQGAFEQYF. The genes are TRBV5-5 and TRBJ2-7; 8 nucleotides match TRBD1. The CDR3 is 15 amino acids. Germline trimming cut 4 bases from V and 6 bases from J; bases unmatched to any gene: 12. Germline V gene data show CDR1 as SGHKS and CDR2 as YYEKEE (reference sequence).